This TCR beta chain was obtained from a study of blood T cell repertoires in COVID-19 (TCRdb year 2020). With respect to the entire study: The collaborator samples originated in the United States, Italy and Spain and spanned the acute and convalescent phases of COVID-19. The prospective study material was composed of cDNA or gDNA derived from T cells, B-cell-depleted T cells, or PBMCs. Deeply sampled blood TCRbeta repertoires from subjects exposed to, actively infected with, or recovered from COVID-19 were included in the dataset. The repertoires were released in a freely available public database intended as a resource for research on the immune response to SARS-CoV-2. The samples were drawn from the first 160 participants of the ongoing ImmuneRACE study and from 950 to 1,500 subjects provided by 6 global collaborators. A de-identified subject ID, COVID-19 status, age in years and sex were almost always included in the sample metadata. Where available, HLA class I and class II types were taken from metadata supplied by the sample provider and were not determined by assay-based typing. Broad study findings and their caveats: How much clinical and demographic metadata was included differed by source and by participant, and the metadata was provided uncurated.

Whole blood was collected in K2EDTA tubes by collaborating institutions according to the institutions' own protocols. For TCRbeta analysis, collaborators shipped samples in one of three forms: frozen whole blood, isolated PBMCs, or DNA extracted from either of those sample types. In this sample, this clone turned up many times. Its recognized antigen is unknown. No much larger clone exists at a distance of one base, and base qualities are not known. V lost 7 bases and J lost 4 bases; the stretch between them is 11 bases long. CDR1 SNHLY and CDR2 FYNNEI were looked up in the germline V gene. Including the terminal cysteine and phenylalanine, the CDR3 comprises 13 residues. Of the read, only the CDR3 DNA is kept; its 39 bases are in frame from base 1. TCRbeta CDR3 regions were amplified from genomic DNA by means of the immunoSEQ Assay, a bias-controlled multiplex PCR. Concerning the study's data processing: The number of nucleated cells in each sample was estimated by amplification of reference gene primers within the assay. To quantify the absolute abundance of each unique TCRbeta CDR3 rearrangement, sequence reads were collapsed and filtered. Productive Simpson clonality was computed per sample as the square root of Simpson's diversity index over productive rearrangements. TCRdb re-hosts the immuneACCESS table, in-frame sequences only. Its copies lack some clones; in the studies checked, an unresolved V gene accounts for under half of them, and the cause for the rest is not known. The V and J calls and the clone size are those of that table, but D and trimming were determined from the DNA. In this sample the table shows some 120,000 clones, approximately 84% of which occur a single time. 1.9% of the sample lies in the top ten.

Recombination linked TRBV2 to TRBJ1-5; the best D guess is TRBD1, with 5 bases matching. The sequenced material came from peripheral blood. The clonotype was recovered from an older man with acute or convalescent COVID-19. Here the CDR3 is given as CASTRQGNQPQHF. At the DNA level, the sequence is TGTGCCAGCACGAGGCAGGGAAATCAGCCCCAGCATTTT. Supplemented by the reference TRBV2 and TRBJ1-5 proteins around the CDR3, the complete variable domain is EPEVTQTPSHQVTQMGQEVILRCVPISNHLYFYWYRQILGQKVEFLVSFYNNEISEKSEIFDDQFSVERPDGSNFTLKIRSTKLEDSAMYFCASTRQGNQPQHFGDGTRLSIL.